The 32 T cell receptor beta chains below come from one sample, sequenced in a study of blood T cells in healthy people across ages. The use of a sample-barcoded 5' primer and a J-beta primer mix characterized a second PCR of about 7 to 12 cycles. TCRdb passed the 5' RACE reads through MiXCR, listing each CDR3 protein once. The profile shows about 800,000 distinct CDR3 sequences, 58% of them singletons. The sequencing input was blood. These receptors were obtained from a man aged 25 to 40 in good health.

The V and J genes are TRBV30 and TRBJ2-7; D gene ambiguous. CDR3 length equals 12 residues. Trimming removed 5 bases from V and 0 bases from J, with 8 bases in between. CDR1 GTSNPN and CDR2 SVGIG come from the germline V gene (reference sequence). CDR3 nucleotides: TGTGCCTGGTCACGGTACTCCTACGAGCAGTACTTC. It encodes CAWSRYSYEQYF.

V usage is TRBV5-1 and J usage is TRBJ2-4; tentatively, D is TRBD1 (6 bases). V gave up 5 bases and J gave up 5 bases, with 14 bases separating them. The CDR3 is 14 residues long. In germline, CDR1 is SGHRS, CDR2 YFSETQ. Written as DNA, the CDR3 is TGCGCCAGCAGGGAAACAGGGTCGGAAAACATTCAGTACTTC. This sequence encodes CASRETGSENIQYF. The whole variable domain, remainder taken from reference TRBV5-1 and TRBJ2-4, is KAGVTQTPRYLIKTRGQQVTLSCSPISGHRSVSWYQQTPGQGLQFLFEYFSETQRNKGNFPGRFSGRQFSNSRSEMNVSTLELGDSALYLCASRETGSENIQYFGAGTRLSVL.

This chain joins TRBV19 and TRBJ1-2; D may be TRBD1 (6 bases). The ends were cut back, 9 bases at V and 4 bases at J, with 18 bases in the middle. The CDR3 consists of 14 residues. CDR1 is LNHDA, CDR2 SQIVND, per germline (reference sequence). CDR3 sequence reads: CASRNQGSFYGYTF. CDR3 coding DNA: TGTGCCAGCCGAAACCAGGGGAGCTTCTATGGCTACACCTTC. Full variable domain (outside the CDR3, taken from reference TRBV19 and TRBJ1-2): DGGITQSPKYLFRKEGQNVTLSCEQNLNHDAMYWYRQDPGQGLRLIYYSQIVNDFQKGDIAEGYSVSREKKESFPLTVTSAQKNPTAFYLCASRNQGSFYGYTFGSGTRLTVV.

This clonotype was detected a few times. The CDR3 region is CASSRDLGTSGFNEQFF. CDR3 DNA sequence: TGCGCCAGCAGCCGGGACTTAGGGACTAGCGGGTTTAATGAGCAGTTCTTC. J is TRBJ2-1 and V is TRBV4-3, with 12 bases aligning to TRBD2. The CDR3 totals 17 residues. Per the germline V gene, CDR1 is LGHNA and CDR2 is YSLEER. The ends lost 4 bases at V and 7 bases at J; junction bases unmatched: 11.

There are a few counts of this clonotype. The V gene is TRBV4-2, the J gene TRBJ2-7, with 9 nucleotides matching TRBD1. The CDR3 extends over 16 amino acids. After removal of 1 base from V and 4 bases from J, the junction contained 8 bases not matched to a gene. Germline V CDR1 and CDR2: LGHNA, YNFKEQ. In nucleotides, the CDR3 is TGTGCCAGCAGCCAAGTTGCCGGACAGGGGTTTTACGAGCAGTACTTC. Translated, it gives CASSQVAGQGFYEQYF.

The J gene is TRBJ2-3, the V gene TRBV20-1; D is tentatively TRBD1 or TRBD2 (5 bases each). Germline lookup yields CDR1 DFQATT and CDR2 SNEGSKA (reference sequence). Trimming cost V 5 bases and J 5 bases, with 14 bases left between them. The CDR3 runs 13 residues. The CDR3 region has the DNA TGCAGTGCTCCAGATTCGGGGCTAGATACGCAGTATTTT. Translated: CSAPDSGLDTQYF.

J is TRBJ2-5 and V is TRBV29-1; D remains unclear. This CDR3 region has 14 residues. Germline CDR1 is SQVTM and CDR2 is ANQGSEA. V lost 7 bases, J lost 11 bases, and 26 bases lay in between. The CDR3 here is CSANVGSSYNEQYF. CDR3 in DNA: TGCAGCGCTAACGTAGGATCCTCCTACAATGAGCAGTACTTC. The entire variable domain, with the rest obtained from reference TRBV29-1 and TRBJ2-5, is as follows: SAVISQKPSRDICQRGTSLTIQCQVDSQVTMMFWYRQQPGQSLTLIATANQGSEATYESGFVIDKFPISRPNLTFSTLTVSNMSPEDSSIYLCSANVGSSYNEQYFGPGTRLLVL.

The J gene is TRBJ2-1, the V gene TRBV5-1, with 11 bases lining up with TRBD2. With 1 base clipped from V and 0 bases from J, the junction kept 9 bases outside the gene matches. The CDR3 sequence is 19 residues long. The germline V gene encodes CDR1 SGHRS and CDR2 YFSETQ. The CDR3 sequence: CASSLTPGLAASSYNEQFF. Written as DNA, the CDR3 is TGCGCCAGCAGCTTGACTCCGGGACTAGCGGCGAGCTCCTACAATGAGCAGTTCTTC.

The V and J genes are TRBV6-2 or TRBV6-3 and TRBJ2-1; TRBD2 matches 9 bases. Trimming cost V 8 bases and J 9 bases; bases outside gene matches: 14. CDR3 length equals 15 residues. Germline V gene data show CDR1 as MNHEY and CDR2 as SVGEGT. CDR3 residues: CASRLAGNTRVEQFF. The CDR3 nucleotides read TGTGCCAGCCGGCTAGCGGGAAATACAAGAGTTGAGCAGTTCTTC.

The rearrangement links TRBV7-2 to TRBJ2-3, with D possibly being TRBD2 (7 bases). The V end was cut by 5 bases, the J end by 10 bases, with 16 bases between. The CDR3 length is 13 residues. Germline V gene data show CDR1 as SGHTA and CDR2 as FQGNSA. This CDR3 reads CASSGGGRDPQYF. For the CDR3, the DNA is TGTGCCAGCAGCGGCGGGGGCCGAGACCCGCAGTATTTT.

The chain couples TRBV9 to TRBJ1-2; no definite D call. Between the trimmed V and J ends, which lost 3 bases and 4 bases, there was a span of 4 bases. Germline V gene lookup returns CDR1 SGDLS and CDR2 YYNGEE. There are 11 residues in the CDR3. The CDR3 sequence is CASSATYGYTF. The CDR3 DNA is TGTGCCAGCAGCGCCACCTATGGCTACACCTTC. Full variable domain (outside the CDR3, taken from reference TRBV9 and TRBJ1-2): DSGVTQTPKHLITATGQRVTLRCSPRSGDLSVYWYQQSLDQGLQFLIQYYNGEERAKGNILERFSAQQFPDLHSELNLSSLELGDSALYFCASSATYGYTFGSGTRLTVV.

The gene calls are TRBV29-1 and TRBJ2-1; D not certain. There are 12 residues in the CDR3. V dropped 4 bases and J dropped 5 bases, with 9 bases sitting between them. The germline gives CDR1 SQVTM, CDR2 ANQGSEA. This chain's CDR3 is CSVGINDNEQFF. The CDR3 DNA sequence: TGCAGCGTTGGTATCAACGACAATGAGCAGTTCTTC.

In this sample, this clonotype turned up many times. The CDR3 sequence is CSAKNSGGYNEQFF. CDR3 DNA sequence: TGCAGTGCGAAAAATAGCGGGGGTTACAATGAGCAGTTCTTC. This sequence joins TRBV20-1 and TRBJ2-1; TRBD2 matches at 9 bases. Germline CDR1 reads DFQATT; CDR2 reads SNEGSKA (reference sequence). Trimming removed 6 bases from V and 4 bases from J; junction bases left unmatched: 7. The CDR3 contains 14 residues.

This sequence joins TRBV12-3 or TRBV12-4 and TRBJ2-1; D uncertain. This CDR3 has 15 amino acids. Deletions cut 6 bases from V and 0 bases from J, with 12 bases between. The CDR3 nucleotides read TGTGCCAGCAGCCTAGGGAACCCCTCCTACAATGAGCAGTTCTTC. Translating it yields CASSLGNPSYNEQFF.

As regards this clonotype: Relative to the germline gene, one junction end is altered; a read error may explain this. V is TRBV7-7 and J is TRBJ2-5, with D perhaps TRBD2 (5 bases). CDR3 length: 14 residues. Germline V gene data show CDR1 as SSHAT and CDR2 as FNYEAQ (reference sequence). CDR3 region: CASSLSSSQETQYF. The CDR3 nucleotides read TGTGCTAGCAGCTTGTCTAGCAGCCAAGAGACCCAGTACTTC.

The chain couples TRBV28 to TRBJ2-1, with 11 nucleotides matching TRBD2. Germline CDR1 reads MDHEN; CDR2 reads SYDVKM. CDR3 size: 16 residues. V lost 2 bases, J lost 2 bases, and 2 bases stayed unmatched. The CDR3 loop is CASSLTSGGTYNEQFF. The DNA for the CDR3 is TGTGCCAGCAGTTTAACTAGCGGGGGCACCTACAATGAGCAGTTCTTC.

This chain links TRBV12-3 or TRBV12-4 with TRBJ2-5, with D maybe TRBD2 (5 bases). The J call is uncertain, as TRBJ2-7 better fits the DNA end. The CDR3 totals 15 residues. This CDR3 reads CASSLLRGQLNEQYF. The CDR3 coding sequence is TGTGCCAGCAGCCTCCTACGCGGGCAGTTGAACGAGCAGTACTTC.

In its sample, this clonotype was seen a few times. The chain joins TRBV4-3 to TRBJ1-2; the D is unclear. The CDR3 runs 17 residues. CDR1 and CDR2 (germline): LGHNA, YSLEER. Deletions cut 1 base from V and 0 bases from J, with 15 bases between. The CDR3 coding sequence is TGCGCCAGCAGCCAAGCCGCGGATGCACCAGCTAACTATGGCTACACCTTC. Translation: CASSQAADAPANYGYTF.

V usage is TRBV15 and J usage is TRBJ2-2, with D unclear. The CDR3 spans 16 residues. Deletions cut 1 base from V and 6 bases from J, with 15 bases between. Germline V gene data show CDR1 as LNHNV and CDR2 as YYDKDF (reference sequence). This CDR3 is CATSRALRPMPGELFF. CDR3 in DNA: TGTGCCACCAGCAGAGCCCTCCGTCCGATGCCCGGGGAGCTGTTTTTT. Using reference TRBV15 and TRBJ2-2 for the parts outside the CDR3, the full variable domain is DAMVIQNPRYQVTQFGKPVTLSCSQTLNHNVMYWYQQKSSQAPKLLFHYYDKDFNNEADTPDNFQSRRPNTSFCFLDIRSPGLGDTAMYLCATSRALRPMPGELFFGEGSRLTVL.

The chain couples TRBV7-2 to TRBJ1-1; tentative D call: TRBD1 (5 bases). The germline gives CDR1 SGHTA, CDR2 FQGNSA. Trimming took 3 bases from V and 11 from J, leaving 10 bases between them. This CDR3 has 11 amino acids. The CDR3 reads CASSFTGGAFF. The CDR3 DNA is TGTGCCAGCAGCTTTACTGGGGGGGCTTTCTTT.

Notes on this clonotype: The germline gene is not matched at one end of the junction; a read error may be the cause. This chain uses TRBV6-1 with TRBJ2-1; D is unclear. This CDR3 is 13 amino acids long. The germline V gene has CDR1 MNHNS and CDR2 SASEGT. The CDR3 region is CASNPGSHNEQFF. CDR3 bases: TGTGCCAGCAATCCCGGCTCCCACAATGAGCAGTTCTTC.

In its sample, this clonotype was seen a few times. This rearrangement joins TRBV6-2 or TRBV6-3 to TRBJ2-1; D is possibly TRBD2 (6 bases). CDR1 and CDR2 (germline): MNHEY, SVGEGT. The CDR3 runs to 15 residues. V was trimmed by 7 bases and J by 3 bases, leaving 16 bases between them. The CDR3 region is CASITVGAGYNEQFF. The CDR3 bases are TGTGCCAGCATCACGGTGGGAGCGGGCTACAATGAGCAGTTCTTC.

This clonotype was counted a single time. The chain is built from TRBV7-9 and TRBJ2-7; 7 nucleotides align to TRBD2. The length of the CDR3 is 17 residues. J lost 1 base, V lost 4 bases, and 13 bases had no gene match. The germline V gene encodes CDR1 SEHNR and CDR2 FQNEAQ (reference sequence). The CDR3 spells CASSSDGAKRDSYEQYF. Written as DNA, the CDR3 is TGTGCCAGCAGCTCCGACGGGGCTAAGCGGGATTCCTACGAGCAGTACTTC.

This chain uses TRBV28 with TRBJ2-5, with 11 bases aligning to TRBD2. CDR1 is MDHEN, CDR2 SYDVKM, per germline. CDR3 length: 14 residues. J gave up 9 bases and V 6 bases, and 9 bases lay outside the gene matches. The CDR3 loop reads CASRNSGGVGSQYF. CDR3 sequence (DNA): TGTGCCAGCAGGAATAGCGGGGGGGTGGGGTCCCAGTACTTC.

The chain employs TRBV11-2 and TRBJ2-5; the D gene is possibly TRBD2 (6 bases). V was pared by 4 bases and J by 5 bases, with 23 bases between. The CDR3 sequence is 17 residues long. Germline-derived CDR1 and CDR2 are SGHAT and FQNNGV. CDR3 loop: CASSSLRSPEGMETQYF. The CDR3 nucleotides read TGTGCCAGCAGCTCCCTGCGCAGCCCGGAGGGAATGGAGACCCAGTACTTC.

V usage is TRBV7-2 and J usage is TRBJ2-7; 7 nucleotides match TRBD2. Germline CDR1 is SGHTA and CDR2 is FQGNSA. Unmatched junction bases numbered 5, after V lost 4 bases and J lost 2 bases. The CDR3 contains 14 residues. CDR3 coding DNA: TGTGCCAGCAGCTCCGCGGGAGTGACCTACGAGCAGTACTTC. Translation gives CASSSAGVTYEQYF.

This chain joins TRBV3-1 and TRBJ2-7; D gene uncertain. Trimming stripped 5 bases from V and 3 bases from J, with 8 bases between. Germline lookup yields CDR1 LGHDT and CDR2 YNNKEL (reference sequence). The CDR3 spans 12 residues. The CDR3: CASSSSYYEQYF. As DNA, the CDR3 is TGTGCCAGCAGCTCGAGCTACTACGAGCAGTACTTC.

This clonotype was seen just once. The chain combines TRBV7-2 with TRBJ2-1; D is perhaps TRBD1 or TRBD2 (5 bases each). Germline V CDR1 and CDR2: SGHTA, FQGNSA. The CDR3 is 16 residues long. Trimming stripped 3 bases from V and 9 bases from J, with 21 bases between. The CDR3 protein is CASSFLGNLKGTEQFF. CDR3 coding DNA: TGTGCCAGCAGCTTTCTCGGAAATCTGAAGGGGACTGAGCAGTTCTTC.

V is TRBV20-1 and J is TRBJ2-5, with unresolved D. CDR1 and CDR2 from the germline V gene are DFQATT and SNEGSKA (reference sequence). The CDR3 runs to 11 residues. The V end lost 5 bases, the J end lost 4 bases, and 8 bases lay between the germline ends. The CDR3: CSAFWAETQYF. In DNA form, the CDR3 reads TGCAGTGCTTTCTGGGCAGAGACCCAGTACTTC.

CDR3 in amino acids: CASKKGGVNEQFF. Here the CDR3 DNA reads TGTGCCAGCAAGAAAGGGGGGGTCAATGAGCAGTTCTTC. The chain recombines TRBV14 with TRBJ2-1, with D possibly being TRBD2 (7 bases). CDR3 length: 13 residues. Germline V gives CDR1 SGHDN, CDR2 FVKESK. Trimming shortened V by 7 bases and J by 6 bases, and 13 bases separated the two germline ends.

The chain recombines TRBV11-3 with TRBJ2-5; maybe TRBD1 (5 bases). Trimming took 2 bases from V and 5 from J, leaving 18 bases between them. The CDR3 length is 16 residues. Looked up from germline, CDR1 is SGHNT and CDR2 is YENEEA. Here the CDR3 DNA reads TGTGCCAGCAGCTTACGGCAGGGAAGTCTCGTTGAGACCCAGTACTTC. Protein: CASSLRQGSLVETQYF.

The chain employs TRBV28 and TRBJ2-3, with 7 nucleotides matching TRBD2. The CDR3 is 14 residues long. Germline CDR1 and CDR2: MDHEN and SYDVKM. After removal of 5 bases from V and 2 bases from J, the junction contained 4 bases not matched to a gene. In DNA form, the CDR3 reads TGTGCCAGCAGTGTCCTAGCGGACACAGATACGCAGTATTTT. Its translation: CASSVLADTDTQYF.